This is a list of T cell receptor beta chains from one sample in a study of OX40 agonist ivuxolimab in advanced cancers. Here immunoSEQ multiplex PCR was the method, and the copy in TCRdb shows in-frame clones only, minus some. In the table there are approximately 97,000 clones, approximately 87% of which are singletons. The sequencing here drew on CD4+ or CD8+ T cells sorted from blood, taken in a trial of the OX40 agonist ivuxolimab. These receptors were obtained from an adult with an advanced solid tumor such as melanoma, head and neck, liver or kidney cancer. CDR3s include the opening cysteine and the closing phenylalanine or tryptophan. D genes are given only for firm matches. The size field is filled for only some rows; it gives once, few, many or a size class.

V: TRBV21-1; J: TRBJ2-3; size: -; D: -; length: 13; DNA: TGTGCCAGCAGCAAGAAGGGGGGGGATACGCAGTATTTT; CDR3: CASSKKGGDTQYF
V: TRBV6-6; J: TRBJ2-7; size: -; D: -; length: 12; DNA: TGTGCCAGCAGTTATAGGGACTACGAGCAGTACTTC; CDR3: CASSYRDYEQYF
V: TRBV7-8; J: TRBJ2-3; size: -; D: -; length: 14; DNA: TGTGCCAGCAGCCCTCGTAGGGGGACAGATACGCAGTATTTT; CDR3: CASSPRRGTDTQYF
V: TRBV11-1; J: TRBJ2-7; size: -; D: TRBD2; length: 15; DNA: TGTGCCAGCAGCTTGACGGGGGGATCTACCTACGAGCAGTACTTC; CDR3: CASSLTGGSTYEQYF
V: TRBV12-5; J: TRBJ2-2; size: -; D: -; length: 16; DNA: TGTGCTAGTGGTTTGGTCCCAGGGAAGAGGGTCGGGGAGCTGTTTTTT; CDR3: CASGLVPGKRVGELFF
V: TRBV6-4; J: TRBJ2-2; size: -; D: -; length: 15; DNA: TGTGCCAGCAGTGCTGGGACTTTAAACACCGGGGAGCTGTTTTTT; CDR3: CASSAGTLNTGELFF
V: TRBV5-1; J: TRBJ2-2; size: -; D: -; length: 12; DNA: TGCGCCAGCAGCTTATCTACCGGGGAGCTGTTTTTT; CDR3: CASSLSTGELFF
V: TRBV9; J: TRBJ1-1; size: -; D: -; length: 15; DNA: TGTGCCAGCAGCGTCGGGGGGGGAATGAACACTGAAGCTTTCTTT; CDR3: CASSVGGGMNTEAFF
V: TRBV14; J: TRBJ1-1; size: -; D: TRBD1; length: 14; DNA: TGTGCCAGCAGCCCGACAGGGTTCCGGACTGAAGCTTTCTTT; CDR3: CASSPTGFRTEAFF
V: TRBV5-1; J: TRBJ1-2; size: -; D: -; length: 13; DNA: TGCGCCAGCAGCTTGGGGGAGAACTATGGCTACACCTTC; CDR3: CASSLGENYGYTF
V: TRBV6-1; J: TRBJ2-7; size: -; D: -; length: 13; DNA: TGTGCCAGCAGTGGCGGGTCCTCCTACGAGCAGTACTTC; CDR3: CASSGGSSYEQYF
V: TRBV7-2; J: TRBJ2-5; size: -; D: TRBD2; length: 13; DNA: TGTGCCAGCAGCCTGGCTAGCGGAGAGACCCAGTACTTC; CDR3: CASSLASGETQYF
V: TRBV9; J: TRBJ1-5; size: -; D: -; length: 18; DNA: TGTGCCAGCAGCGTAGCCTCCGGTATAGCGGATAGCAATCAGCCCCAGCATTTT; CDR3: CASSVASGIADSNQPQHF
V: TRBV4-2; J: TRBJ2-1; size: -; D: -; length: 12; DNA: TGTGCCAGCAGCTACTCCTACAATGAGCAGTTCTTC; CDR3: CASSYSYNEQFF
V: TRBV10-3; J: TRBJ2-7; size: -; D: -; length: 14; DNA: TGTGCCGGTAGCGAGGACAGAAGATCCTACGAGCAGTACTTC; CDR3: CAGSEDRRSYEQYF
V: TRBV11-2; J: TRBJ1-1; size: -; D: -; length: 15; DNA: TGTGCCAGCAGCTTAGGTCCTGGCATGAACACTGAAGCTTTCTTT; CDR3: CASSLGPGMNTEAFF
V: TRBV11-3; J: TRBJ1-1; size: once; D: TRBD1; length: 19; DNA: TGTGCCAGCAGCCTTCTATCGGGACAGGGGCTTCTGATGAACACTGAAGCTTTCTTT; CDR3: CASSLLSGQGLLMNTEAFF
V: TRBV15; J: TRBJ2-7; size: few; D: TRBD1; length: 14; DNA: TGTGCCACCAGCAGAGAAGGGACAGGTAGCGAGCAGTACTTC; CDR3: CATSREGTGSEQYF
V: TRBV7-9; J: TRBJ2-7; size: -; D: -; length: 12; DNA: TGTGCCAGCACCCCCGGGGCGGGGACCTACTACTTC; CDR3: CASTPGAGTYYF
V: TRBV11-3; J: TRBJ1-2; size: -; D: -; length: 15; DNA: TGTGCCAGCAGCTTAGAAGGCGGAGGATTGAGTGGCTACACCTTC; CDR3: CASSLEGGGLSGYTF
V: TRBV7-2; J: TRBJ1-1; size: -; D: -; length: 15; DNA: TGTGCCAGCAGCAGAAACGGGGGTATGAACACTGAAGCTTTCTTT; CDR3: CASSRNGGMNTEAFF
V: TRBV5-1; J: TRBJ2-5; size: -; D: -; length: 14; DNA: TGCGCCAGCAGCTTGGACGGCAGCCAAGAGACCCAGTACTTC; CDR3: CASSLDGSQETQYF
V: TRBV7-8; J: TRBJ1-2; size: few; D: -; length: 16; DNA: TGTGCCAGCAGCTTAGTAGCTGCAGGGGTCGGGTATGGCTACACCTTC; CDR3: CASSLVAAGVGYGYTF
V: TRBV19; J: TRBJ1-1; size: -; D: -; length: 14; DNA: TGTGCCAGTAGGGGGATCGGAGAAAACACTGAAGCTTTCTTT; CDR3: CASRGIGENTEAFF
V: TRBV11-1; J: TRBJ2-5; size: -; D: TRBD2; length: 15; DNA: TGTGCCAGCAGCTTAGGCGGGAGGGCCGTAGAGACCCAGTACTTC; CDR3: CASSLGGRAVETQYF
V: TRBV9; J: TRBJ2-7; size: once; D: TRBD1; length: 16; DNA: TGTGCCAGCAGCGTATCCCCCGGGACAGGGGCTTTCGAGCAGTACTTC; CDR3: CASSVSPGTGAFEQYF
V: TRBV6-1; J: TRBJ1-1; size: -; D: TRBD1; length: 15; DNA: TGTGCCAGCAGTGAATTTGGGACAGGGGTTTATCGGGCTTTCTTT; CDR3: CASSEFGTGVYRAFF
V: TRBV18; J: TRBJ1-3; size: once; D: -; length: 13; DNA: TGTGCCAGCTCACCGGGGGCAGCGGACACCATATATTTT; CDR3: CASSPGAADTIYF
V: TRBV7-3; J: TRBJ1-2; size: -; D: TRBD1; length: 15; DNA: TGTGCCAGCAGCTTACAGGGGGCGTCTTTCTATGGCTACACCTTC; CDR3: CASSLQGASFYGYTF
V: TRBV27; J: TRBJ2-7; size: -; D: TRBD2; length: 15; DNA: TGTGCCAGCAGTACTACTCTAGCGGGAGGAGGAGAGCAGTACTTC; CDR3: CASSTTLAGGGEQYF
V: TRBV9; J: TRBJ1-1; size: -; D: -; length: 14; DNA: TGTGCCAGCAGCGTAGAGGCGGTGAGGACTGAAGCTTTCTTT; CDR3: CASSVEAVRTEAFF
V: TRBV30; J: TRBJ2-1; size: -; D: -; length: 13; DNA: TGTGCCTGGAGTGTCTTCGCGTCAGTTGAGCAGTTCTTC; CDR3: CAWSVFASVEQFF
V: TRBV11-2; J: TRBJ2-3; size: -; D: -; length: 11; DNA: TGTGCCTCGGGGATGGCAGATACGCAGTATTTT; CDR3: CASGMADTQYF
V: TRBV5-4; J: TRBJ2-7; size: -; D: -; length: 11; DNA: TGTGCCAGCAGCTTGGAGAGGGAGCAGTACTTC; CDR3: CASSLEREQYF
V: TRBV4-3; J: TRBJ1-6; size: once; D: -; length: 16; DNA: TGCGCCAGCAGCCAATACGGAAAAACCTATAATTCACCCCTCCACTTT; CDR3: CASSQYGKTYNSPLHF
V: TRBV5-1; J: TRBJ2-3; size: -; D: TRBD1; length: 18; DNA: TGCGCCAGCAGCCTATCCGGGACAGGGTCCACTAGCACAGATACGCAGTATTTT; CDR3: CASSLSGTGSTSTDTQYF
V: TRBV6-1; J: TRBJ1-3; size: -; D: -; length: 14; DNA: TGTGCCAGCACGAAGGCAGGGAAAGGAAACACCATATATTTT; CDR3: CASTKAGKGNTIYF
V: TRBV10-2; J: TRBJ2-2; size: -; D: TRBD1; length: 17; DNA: TGCGCCAGCAGTACAAATATCGGACAGGGGAACACCGGGGAGCTGTTTTTT; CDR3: CASSTNIGQGNTGELFF
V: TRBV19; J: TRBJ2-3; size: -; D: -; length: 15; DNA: TGTGCCAGTAGTATATGGAGCGGAGGCACAGATACGCAGTATTTT; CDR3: CASSIWSGGTDTQYF
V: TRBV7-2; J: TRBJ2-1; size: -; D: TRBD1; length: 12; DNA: TGTGCCAGCAGCGCACAGGGGACTGAGCAGTTCTTC; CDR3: CASSAQGTEQFF